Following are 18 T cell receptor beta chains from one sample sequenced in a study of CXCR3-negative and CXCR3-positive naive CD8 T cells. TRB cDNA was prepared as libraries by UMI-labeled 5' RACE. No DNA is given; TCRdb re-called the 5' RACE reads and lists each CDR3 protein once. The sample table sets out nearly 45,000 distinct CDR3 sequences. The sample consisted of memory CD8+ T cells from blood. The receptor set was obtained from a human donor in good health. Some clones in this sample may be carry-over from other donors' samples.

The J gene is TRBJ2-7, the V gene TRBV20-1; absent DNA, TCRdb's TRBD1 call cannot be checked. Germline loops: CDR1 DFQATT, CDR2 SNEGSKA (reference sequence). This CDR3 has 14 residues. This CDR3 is CSARLGGMDYEQYF.

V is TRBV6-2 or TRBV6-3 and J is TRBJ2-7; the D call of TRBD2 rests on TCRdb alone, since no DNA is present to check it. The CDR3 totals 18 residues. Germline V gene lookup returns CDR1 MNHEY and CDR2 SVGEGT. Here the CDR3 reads CASSYSWVAGGPKDEQYF.

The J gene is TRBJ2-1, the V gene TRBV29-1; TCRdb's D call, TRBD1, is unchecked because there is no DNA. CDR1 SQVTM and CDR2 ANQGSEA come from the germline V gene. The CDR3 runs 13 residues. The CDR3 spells CSVEGQGAGEQFF.

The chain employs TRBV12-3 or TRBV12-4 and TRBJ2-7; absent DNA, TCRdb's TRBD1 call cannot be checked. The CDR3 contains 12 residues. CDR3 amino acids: CASSQPGLEQYF.

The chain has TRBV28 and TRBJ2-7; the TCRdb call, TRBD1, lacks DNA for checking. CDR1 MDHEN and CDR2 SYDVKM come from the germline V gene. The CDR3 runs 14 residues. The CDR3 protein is CASSPRTASYEQYF.

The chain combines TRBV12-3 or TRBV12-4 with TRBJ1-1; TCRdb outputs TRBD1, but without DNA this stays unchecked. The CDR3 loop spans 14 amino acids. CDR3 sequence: CASSLTDSNTEAFF.

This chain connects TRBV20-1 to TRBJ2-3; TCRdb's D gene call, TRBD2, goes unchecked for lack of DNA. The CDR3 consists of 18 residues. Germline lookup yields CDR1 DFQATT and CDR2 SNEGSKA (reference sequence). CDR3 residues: CSARVGLAEVASTDTQYF.

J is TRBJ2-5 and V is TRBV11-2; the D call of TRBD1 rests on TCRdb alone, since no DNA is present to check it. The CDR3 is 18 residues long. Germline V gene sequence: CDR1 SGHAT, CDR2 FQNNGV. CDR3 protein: CASSLTGGDDNSAETQYF.

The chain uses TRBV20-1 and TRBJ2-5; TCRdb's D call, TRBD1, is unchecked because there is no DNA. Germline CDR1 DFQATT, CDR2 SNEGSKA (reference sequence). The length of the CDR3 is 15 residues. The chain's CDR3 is CSASSLTLPGAGQYF.

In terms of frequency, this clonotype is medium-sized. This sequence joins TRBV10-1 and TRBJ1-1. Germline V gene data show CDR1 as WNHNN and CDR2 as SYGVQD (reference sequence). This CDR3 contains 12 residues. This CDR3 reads CASSEQDTEAFF.

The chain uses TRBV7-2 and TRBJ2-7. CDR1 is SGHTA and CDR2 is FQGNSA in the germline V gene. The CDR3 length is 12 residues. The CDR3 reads CASSFPGYEQYF. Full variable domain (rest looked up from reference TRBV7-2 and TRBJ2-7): GAGVSQSPSNKVTEKGKDVELRCDPISGHTALYWYRQSLGQGLEFLIYFQGNSAPDKSGLPSDRFSAERTGGSVSTLTIQRTQQEDSAVYLCASSFPGYEQYFGPGTRLTVT.

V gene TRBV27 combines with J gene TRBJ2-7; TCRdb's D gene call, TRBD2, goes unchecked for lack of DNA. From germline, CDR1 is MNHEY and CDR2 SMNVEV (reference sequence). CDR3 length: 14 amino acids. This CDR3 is CASASGGGAHEQYF.

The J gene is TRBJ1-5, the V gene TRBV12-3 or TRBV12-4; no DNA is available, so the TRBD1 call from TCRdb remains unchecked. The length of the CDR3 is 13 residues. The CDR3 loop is CASSPGSIQPQHF.

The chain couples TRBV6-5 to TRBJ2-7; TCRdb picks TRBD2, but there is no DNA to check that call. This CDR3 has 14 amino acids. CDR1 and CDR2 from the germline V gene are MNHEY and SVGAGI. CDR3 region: CASSSGGPSYEQHF.

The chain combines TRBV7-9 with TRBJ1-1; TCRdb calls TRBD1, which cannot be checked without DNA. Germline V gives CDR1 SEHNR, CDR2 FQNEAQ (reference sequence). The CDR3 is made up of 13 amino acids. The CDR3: CATTTPGDTEAFF.

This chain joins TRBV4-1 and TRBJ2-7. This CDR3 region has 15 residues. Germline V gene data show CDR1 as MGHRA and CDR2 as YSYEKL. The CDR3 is CASSQDIREPYEQYF.

CDR3 region: CASSYTGGSYEQYF. The gene calls are TRBV6-5 and TRBJ2-7; there is no DNA to check the TCRdb D call of TRBD1. Germline-derived CDR1 and CDR2 are MNHEY and SVGAGI. CDR3 size: 14 residues.

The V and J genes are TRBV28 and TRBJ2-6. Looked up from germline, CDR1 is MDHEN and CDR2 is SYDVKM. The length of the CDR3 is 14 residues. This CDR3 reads CASSLDSGANVLTF.